The 29 T cell receptor beta chains reported below all come from one sample, sequenced in a study of CDR3 diversity in severe acne. TCRdb fed the PCR reads into MiXCR, producing one record per CDR3 protein. This sample has some 85,000 distinct CDR3 sequences, with 49% found just once. Sequenced material: blood. Every receptor here comes from a male donor with severe acne vulgaris.

The J gene is TRBJ2-7, the V gene TRBV20-1; the match to TRBD2 covers 16 bases. Germline V gives CDR1 DFQATT, CDR2 SNEGSKA (reference sequence). Trimming removed 4 bases from V and 3 bases from J; junction bases left unmatched: 9. The CDR3 totals 17 residues. Written as DNA, the CDR3 is TGCAGTGCTACTAAAGGGACTAGCGGGAGGGCGGTCTACGAGCAGTACTTC. It encodes CSATKGTSGRAVYEQYF.

The count of this clonotype is one. The chain joins TRBV10-3 to TRBJ2-2, with no clear D. The CDR3 extends over 14 amino acids. Germline V gene data show CDR1 as ENHRY and CDR2 as SYGVKD. The V end was cut by 0 bases, the J end by 8 bases, with 10 bases between. DNA for the CDR3: TGTGCCATCAGTGAGTCGAATATAGCAGGGGAGCTGTTTTTT. This translates into CAISESNIAGELFF.

This clonotype has a handful of counts. The chain has TRBV4-1 and TRBJ1-5; D not certain. Trimming pared 1 base from V and 4 bases from J, leaving 11 bases between. The CDR3 runs 15 residues. Germline assignment: CDR1 MGHRA and CDR2 YSYEKL. This chain's CDR3 is CASSQVASVNQPQHF. In DNA, the CDR3 is TGCGCCAGCAGCCAAGTGGCATCGGTTAATCAGCCCCAGCATTTT.

This sequence joins TRBV11-2 and TRBJ2-7, with D hard to call. The CDR3 covers 11 residues. Germline V lookup: CDR1 SGHAT, CDR2 FQNNGV. With 1 base removed from V and 7 bases from J, the gap between germline ends came to 5 bases. CDR3 sequence: CASSLGEEQYF. CDR3 bases: TGTGCCAGCAGCTTAGGTGAAGAGCAGTACTTC.

This rearrangement joins TRBV7-8 to TRBJ2-7, with D perhaps being TRBD1 or TRBD2 (5 bases each). Germline V lookup: CDR1 SGHVS, CDR2 FQNEAQ. The CDR3 loop spans 14 amino acids. V was shortened by 7 bases and J by 4 bases, with 17 bases between the two germline ends. The CDR3 DNA reads as TGTGCCAGCAACTACGGGGCACGAATATACGAGCAGTACTTC. Translated, it gives CASNYGARIYEQYF. The full variable domain, its missing parts supplied by reference TRBV7-8 and TRBJ2-7, is GAGVSQSPRYKVAKRGQDVALRCDPISGHVSLFWYQQALGQGPEFLTYFQNEAQLDKSGLPSDRFFAERPEGSVSTLKIQRTQQEDSAVYLCASNYGARIYEQYFGPGTRLTVT.

A few counts support this clonotype. The chain employs TRBV7-9 and TRBJ1-3; 9 nucleotides line up with TRBD1. The V and J ends lost 1 base and 0 bases, in that order; junction bases with no gene match: 7. The CDR3 has 18 residues. CDR1 and CDR2 (germline): SEHNR, FQNEAQ (reference sequence). The CDR3 sequence is CASSLGTGVTYSGNTIYF. The DNA for the CDR3 is TGTGCCAGCAGCTTAGGGACAGGGGTTACCTACTCTGGAAACACCATATATTTT.

This sequence joins TRBV5-1 and TRBJ2-1, with 10 bases that match TRBD2. CDR1 and CDR2 (germline): SGHRS, YFSETQ. V lost 0 bases to trimming and J lost 9 bases; unmatched junction nucleotides: 9. This CDR3 comprises 16 residues. The CDR3 sequence: CASSLGLAGVQVEQFF. CDR3 sequence (DNA): TGCGCCAGCAGCTTGGGTCTAGCGGGAGTGCAGGTTGAGCAGTTCTTC.

Notes on this clonotype: Just one base apart from a much larger clone, this may be a read error. The rearrangement joins TRBV5-6 to TRBJ2-1; no firm D call. This CDR3 is built from 11 residues. Looked up from germline, CDR1 is SGHDT and CDR2 is YYEEEE. CDR3 in amino acids: CTSSFLDEQFF. The CDR3, as DNA: TGTACCAGCAGCTTCTTAGATGAGCAGTTCTTC.

V usage is TRBV6-5 and J usage is TRBJ2-5; unclear D gene. Germline V gene sequence: CDR1 MNHEY, CDR2 SVGAGI. V dropped 2 bases and J dropped 5 bases, with 9 bases sitting between them. This CDR3 comprises 13 residues. The CDR3 DNA follows: TGTGCCAGCAGTTACGACGTGTTGGAGACCCAGTACTTC. Its translation: CASSYDVLETQYF.

The table lists this clonotype with a few counts. The chain employs TRBV20-1 and TRBJ2-1, with 9 bases lining up with TRBD2. Germline V CDR1 and CDR2: DFQATT, SNEGSKA (reference sequence). The CDR3 is 16 residues long. V dropped 0 bases and J dropped 6; count of bases not matched to a gene: 9. This CDR3 reads CSARDWASGTGNEQFF. The CDR3 DNA reads TGCAGTGCTAGAGATTGGGCTAGCGGGACGGGCAATGAGCAGTTCTTC.

The chain joins TRBV7-9 to TRBJ2-7; D is uncertain. The CDR3 sequence is 12 residues long. Trimming pared 5 bases from V and 2 bases from J, leaving 7 bases between. Germline loops: CDR1 SEHNR, CDR2 FQNEAQ (reference sequence). The CDR3 here is CASSILTYEQYF. The CDR3 nucleotides read TGTGCCAGCAGCATCCTTACCTACGAGCAGTACTTC.

This rearrangement joins TRBV5-1 to TRBJ2-7; tentatively, D is TRBD2 (6 bases). This CDR3 has 16 residues. In germline, CDR1 is SGHRS, CDR2 YFSETQ. V lost 4 bases and J 3 bases, leaving 20 bases between the germline ends. DNA of the CDR3: TGCGCCAGCAGCACGTACGGGAGTGTGGGGGGCTACGAGCAGTACTTC. Encoded protein: CASSTYGSVGGYEQYF.

This clonotype has a count of ten or more. V and J are TRBV15 and TRBJ2-7; a weak D match, TRBD2 (5 bases). The V end lost 0 bases, the J end lost 4 bases, and 16 bases lay between the germline ends. This CDR3 has 16 amino acids. Germline CDR1 LNHNV, CDR2 YYDKDF (reference sequence). CDR3: CATSRDRQGRGYEQYF. As DNA, the CDR3 is TGTGCCACCAGCAGAGATAGGCAAGGGCGCGGGTACGAGCAGTACTTC.

Comment on this clonotype: The junction and the germline gene differ at one end; a read error may be behind it. This chain links TRBV7-7 with TRBJ2-3, with 16 bases aligning to TRBD2. CDR3 length: 17 amino acids. Per the germline V gene, CDR1 is SSHAT and CDR2 is FNYEAQ (reference sequence). The CDR3 protein is CASSPGLAGGPTDTQYF. DNA of the CDR3: TGTGCTAGCAGTCCGGGACTAGCGGGAGGGCCCACAGATACGCAGTATTTT. Together with reference TRBV7-7 and TRBJ2-3, the CDR3 gives the full variable domain: GAGVSQSPRYKVTKRGQDVTLRCDPISSHATLYWYQQALGQGPEFLTYFNYEAQPDKSGLPSDRFSAERPEGSISTLTIQRTEQRDSAMYRCASSPGLAGGPTDTQYFGPGTRLTVL.

V and J are TRBV18 and TRBJ1-4, with 8 bases fitting TRBD1. CDR1 is KGHSH and CDR2 is LQKENI in the germline V gene. The CDR3 has 13 residues. Trimming took 5 bases from V and 10 from J; bases not matched to a gene: 6. Written as DNA, the CDR3 is TGTGCCAGCTCAACCGGGACAGGCCGAAAACTGTTTTTT. It codes for CASSTGTGRKLFF.

This clonotype was counted many times. The J gene is TRBJ2-1, the V gene TRBV2; 10 bases match TRBD2. The CDR3 covers 15 residues. Losses at the gene ends were 3 bases for V and 7 bases for J; bases not matched to a gene: 6. Germline loops: CDR1 SNHLY, CDR2 FYNNEI. The CDR3 spells CASSDLGTSVNEQFF. The CDR3 DNA reads as TGTGCCAGCAGTGATCTCGGGACTAGCGTTAATGAGCAGTTCTTC. The full variable domain, completed using reference TRBV2 and TRBJ2-1, is EPEVTQTPSHQVTQMGQEVILRCVPISNHLYFYWYRQILGQKVEFLVSFYNNEISEKSEIFDDQFSVERPDGSNFTLKIRSTKLEDSAMYFCASSDLGTSVNEQFFGPGTRLTVL.

The chain employs TRBV7-9 and TRBJ2-7; D gene uncertain. In germline, CDR1 is SEHNR, CDR2 FQNEAQ (reference sequence). V was clipped by 5 bases and J by 4 bases, with 9 bases between them. The CDR3 runs 12 residues. Here the CDR3 reads CASSVDQYEQYF. CDR3 bases: TGTGCCAGCAGCGTGGACCAATACGAGCAGTACTTC. The complete variable domain, with remaining parts taken from reference TRBV7-9 and TRBJ2-7, reads DTGVSQNPRHKITKRGQNVTFRCDPISEHNRLYWYRQTLGQGPEFLTYFQNEAQLEKSRLLSDRFSAERPKGSFSTLEIQRTEQGDSAMYLCASSVDQYEQYFGPGTRLTVT.

This clonotype occurred many times. For the CDR3, the DNA is TGTGCCAGCAGCCCCACTACCAGGGGGCTAAGGTATGGCTACACCTTC. Translated, it gives CASSPTTRGLRYGYTF. V usage is TRBV11-2 and J usage is TRBJ1-2; 8 bases match TRBD1. J gave up 5 bases and V 5 bases, and 13 bases lay outside the gene matches. Germline CDR1 SGHAT, CDR2 FQNNGV. This CDR3 has 16 amino acids.

The genes are TRBV12-3 or TRBV12-4 and TRBJ1-6; 9 nucleotides line up with TRBD1. V trimming: 5 bases; J trimming: 6 bases; junction bases outside the gene matches: 8. This CDR3 is built from 16 residues. This chain's CDR3 is CASSPGTGLSNSPLHF. CDR3 nucleotide sequence: TGTGCCAGCAGTCCCGGGACAGGGTTGAGTAATTCACCCCTCCACTTT.

V and J are TRBV6-5 and TRBJ2-7, with a possible D match to TRBD2 (6 bases). Trimming left V 8 bases short and J 2 bases short, with 13 bases between. The germline CDR1 and CDR2 sequences are MNHEY and SVGAGI. This CDR3 region has 13 residues. Here the CDR3 DNA reads TGTGCCAGCTCGGAGGGAGCACCCTACGAGCAGTACTTC. Amino acid sequence: CASSEGAPYEQYF.

The chain has TRBV27 and TRBJ2-7; 10 positions agree with TRBD1. This CDR3 contains 14 residues. Unmatched junction bases numbered 7, after V lost 8 bases and J lost 3 bases. Germline V CDR1 and CDR2: MNHEY, SMNVEV (reference sequence). In nucleotides, the CDR3 is TGTGCCAGCCGACAGGGGACAGGGGTCTACGAGCAGTACTTC. It specifies CASRQGTGVYEQYF.

In its sample, this clonotype was seen many times. The chain carries TRBV29-1 and TRBJ2-3, with 8 bases matching TRBD2. Trimming cost V 0 bases and J 1 base; bases outside gene matches: 3. Germline lookup yields CDR1 SQVTM and CDR2 ANQGSEA. The CDR3 is made up of 15 amino acids. The CDR3 sequence is CSVEETSVGTDTQYF. The CDR3 DNA sequence: TGCAGCGTTGAAGAGACTAGCGTCGGCACAGATACGCAGTATTTT.

This clonotype was seen more than once but under ten times. This sequence joins TRBV7-8 and TRBJ2-7; TRBD2 matches at 11 bases. This CDR3 spans 17 amino acids. The V and J ends lost 5 bases and 5 bases, in that order; junction bases with no gene match: 14. Germline V lookup: CDR1 SGHVS, CDR2 FQNEAQ. The CDR3 bases are TGTGCCAGCAGCGCTAGATTAGCGGGGGGGAGGGACGACGAGCAGTACTTC. It translates to CASSARLAGGRDDEQYF.

This clonotype was observed at least ten times. This rearrangement joins TRBV27 to TRBJ2-7; TRBD2 aligns across 7 bases. The CDR3 runs to 15 residues. Germline V gene sequence: CDR1 MNHEY, CDR2 SMNVEV (reference sequence). Trimming at V came to 0 bases and at J to 0 bases, leaving 2 bases not matched to a gene. CDR3 in DNA: TGTGCCAGCAGTTTATCACGCGGGAGCTCCTACGAGCAGTACTTC. It specifies CASSLSRGSSYEQYF.

With regard to this clonotype: Germline and junction disagree at one end, which may indicate a read error. This chain uses TRBV5-4 with TRBJ1-4, with D maybe TRBD1 (6 bases). From germline, CDR1 is SGHNT and CDR2 YYREEE (reference sequence). The CDR3 runs to 17 residues. CDR3 nucleotide sequence: TGTGCCAGCAGCTTGGTGCCCAGGGGCGGAACTAGTGAAAAACTGTTTTTT. The encoded protein is CASSLVPRGGTSEKLFF.

This clonotype was counted between two and nine times. This rearrangement joins TRBV6-4 to TRBJ2-3; the D is unclear. The V end lost 0 bases, the J end lost 1 base, and 8 bases lay between the germline ends. The germline V gene encodes CDR1 MRHNA and CDR2 SNTAGT. The CDR3 length is 15 residues. The CDR3 reads CASSDSGGGTDTQYF. In DNA, the CDR3 is TGTGCCAGCAGTGACTCTGGTGGGGGCACAGATACGCAGTATTTT.

This clonotype was picked up many times. The chain recombines TRBV7-2 with TRBJ2-7; D possibly corresponds to TRBD2 (6 bases). CDR3 length: 16 amino acids. V shed 2 bases and J shed 5 bases, with 19 bases lying between them. Germline CDR1 reads SGHTA; CDR2 reads FQGNSA. The CDR3 is CASSLNYAGSRHEQYV. The DNA for the CDR3 is TGTGCCAGCAGCTTAAATTACGCGGGAAGTAGGCACGAGCAGTACGTC.

The V gene is TRBV7-9, the J gene TRBJ2-1; D is possibly TRBD1 (6 bases). This CDR3 has 14 residues. Trimming pared 3 bases from V and 6 bases from J, leaving 12 bases between. Germline lookup yields CDR1 SEHNR and CDR2 FQNEAQ (reference sequence). The CDR3 spells CASSFPGARNEQFF. The DNA for the CDR3 is TGTGCCAGCAGCTTCCCAGGGGCGCGCAATGAGCAGTTCTTC.

V is TRBV7-2 and J is TRBJ1-2; D remains unclear. This CDR3 region has 13 residues. V lost 3 bases to trimming and J lost 5 bases, with 10 bases between them. Germline loops: CDR1 SGHTA, CDR2 FQGNSA. The CDR3 loop is CASSFGKVYGYTF. CDR3 coding DNA: TGTGCCAGCAGCTTCGGGAAGGTATATGGCTACACCTTC.